This TCR beta chain was captured by sequencing in a study of shared clonotypes between healthy human individuals. Original handling: ImmunoSEQ supplied junction-only sequences lacking quality scores, so filtering was different. The table came from immunoSEQ multiplex PCR; TCRdb's copy has only in-frame clones and leaves some out. V, J and clone size were drawn from that table, and D and trimming were deduced from the DNA. In the table there are a few million clones, over 85% of which are singletons. Every one of the donors was a Caucasian adult that lived in Nashville, Tennessee. As for this clone: What it recognizes is unknown.

V was shortened by 6 bases and J by 8 bases, with 20 bases between the two germline ends. Germline CDR1 is LNHNV and CDR2 is YYDKDF (reference sequence). The CDR3 covers 15 residues. Study results and caveats: Unshared clonotypes carried lower generation probabilities than those common to all four donors. Estimated clonotype richness was generally higher in naive than memory subsets.

The specimen sequenced was naive CD4+ T cells sorted from blood. The sample's subset: CD45RA+ positively selected. The source of this sequence is a man aged 18 to 30 in good health. The rearrangement joins TRBV15 to TRBJ2-1, with D tentatively TRBD1 or TRBD2 (7 bases each). The CDR3 DNA sequence: TGTGCCACCAGACAGGGGACTACCCCATCGGATGAGCAGTTCTTC. Residues: CATRQGTTPSDEQFF.